What follows are 17 T cell receptor beta chains derived from one specimen sequenced in a study of blood T cell repertoires in COVID-19. Only in-frame clones appear in the TCRdb table, and some are missing; sequencing was by immunoSEQ multiplex PCR. Of around 150,000 clones in the sample, about 83% were seen once. Input material: PBMCs or T cells enriched from blood (not recorded which). The receptors stem from a woman in her fifties or sixties with acute COVID-19.

This clone came up a few times. The J gene is TRBJ1-2, the V gene TRBV7-9, with a tentative D call TRBD1 (6 bases). The CDR3 has 15 residues. Trimming left V 3 bases short and J 8 bases short, with 19 bases between. Germline V gene data show CDR1 as SEHNR and CDR2 as FQNEAQ (reference sequence). The CDR3 is CASSFNLGQSSGYTF. Written as DNA, the CDR3 is TGTGCCAGCAGCTTCAATCTGGGACAATCGTCCGGCTACACCTTC.

This clone is a singleton in its sample. V gene TRBV11-2 combines with J gene TRBJ2-1; 8 nucleotides line up with TRBD2. The germline V gene has CDR1 SGHAT and CDR2 FQNNGV. The junction had 9 bases not matched to a gene; V was cut back by 6 bases and J by 5 bases. This CDR3 comprises 15 residues. For the CDR3, the DNA is TGTGCCAGCAGTCGATCTAGCGGGCAAAACAATGAGCAGTTCTTC. Translation gives CASSRSSGQNNEQFF.

This chain uses TRBV7-2 with TRBJ1-2; TRBD1 matches at 9 bases. Germline V gives CDR1 SGHTA, CDR2 FQGNSA. V trimming: 0 bases; J trimming: 2 bases; junction bases outside the gene matches: 1. This CDR3 is built from 15 residues. CDR3 DNA: TGTGCCAGCAGCTTAGCCGGGACAGGGAACTATGGCTACACCTTC. It is translated as CASSLAGTGNYGYTF.

This sequence joins TRBV29-1 and TRBJ2-7; the D is unclear. This CDR3 has 11 amino acids. The V end was cut by 5 bases, the J end by 6 bases, with 11 bases between. Germline CDR1 and CDR2: SQVTM and ANQGSEA. The CDR3, as DNA: TGCAGCGTTCGGGTCTCTTCCGAGCAGTACTTC. Translated: CSVRVSSEQYF.

The genes are TRBV23-1 and TRBJ1-1; D might be TRBD1 (6 bases). TRBV23-1 is classed as an ORF, of uncertain function. Trimming shortened V by 0 bases and J by 4 bases, and 6 bases separated the two germline ends. CDR3 length: 13 residues. CDR3 residues: CASSQSGGTEAFF. The CDR3 region has the DNA TGCGCCAGCAGTCAATCAGGGGGCACTGAAGCTTTCTTT.

The rearrangement joins TRBV27 to TRBJ1-1; D might be TRBD1 (5 bases). V shed 7 bases and J shed 1 base, with 13 bases lying between them. This CDR3 has 14 amino acids. CDR1 and CDR2 (germline): MNHEY, SMNVEV (reference sequence). The CDR3 is CASNLLTGNTEAFF. DNA for the CDR3: TGTGCCAGCAACCTACTCACAGGGAACACTGAAGCTTTCTTT.

This rearrangement joins TRBV14 to TRBJ2-2; D unclear. The CDR3 contains 13 residues. Germline loops: CDR1 SGHDN, CDR2 FVKESK. The V gene lost 0 bases and the J gene lost 7 bases, with 6 bases spanning the gap. The CDR3: CASSQDRVGELFF. The CDR3 DNA reads as TGTGCCAGCAGCCAAGATCGAGTCGGGGAGCTGTTTTTT.

The CDR3 loop is CASSYGLDSEKLFF. CDR3 nucleotide sequence: TGTGCCAGCAGCTACGGCCTGGACAGTGAAAAACTGTTTTTT. The chain links TRBV11-2 to TRBJ1-4; TRBD1 might be the D (6 bases). V shed 4 bases and J shed 7 bases, with 13 bases lying between them. This CDR3 contains 14 residues. Germline lookup yields CDR1 SGHAT and CDR2 FQNNGV. The full variable domain, completed using reference TRBV11-2 and TRBJ1-4, is EAGVAQSPRYKIIEKRQSVAFWCNPISGHATLYWYQQILGQGPKLLIQFQNNGVVDDSQLPKDRFSAERLKGVDSTLKIQPAKLEDSAVYLCASSYGLDSEKLFFGSGTQLSVL.

This sequence joins TRBV19 and TRBJ1-5, with D perhaps matching TRBD1 (5 bases). The CDR3 consists of 12 residues. Germline CDR1 is LNHDA and CDR2 is SQIVND (reference sequence). Trimming removed 10 bases at V and 3 bases at J, with 10 bases between. This CDR3 is CATDSPNQPQHF. In nucleotides, the CDR3 is TGTGCCACAGACAGCCCCAATCAGCCCCAGCATTTT.

The chain has TRBV19 and TRBJ1-1; D is undetermined. This CDR3 is built from 13 residues. With 8 bases removed from V and 5 bases from J, the gap between germline ends came to 15 bases. Germline loops: CDR1 LNHDA, CDR2 SQIVND (reference sequence). The CDR3 here is CASGGPAITEAFF. The CDR3, as DNA: TGTGCCAGTGGAGGGCCGGCGATTACTGAAGCTTTCTTT.

The J gene is TRBJ2-5, the V gene TRBV5-1; 9 bases map to TRBD2. Per germline, CDR1 SGHRS and CDR2 YFSETQ. V trimming: 4 bases; J trimming: 4 bases; junction bases outside the gene matches: 8. This CDR3 is built from 15 residues. The CDR3 DNA is TGCGCCAGCAGCGGGGTAGCGGGAGACAGAGAGACCCAGTACTTC. Protein: CASSGVAGDRETQYF.

The chain is built from TRBV7-9 and TRBJ1-1; 7 bases align to TRBD1. Germline V gene lookup returns CDR1 SEHNR and CDR2 FQNEAQ (reference sequence). With V trimmed by 5 bases and J by 7 bases, 7 bases remained unmatched. The CDR3 is made up of 13 amino acids. The CDR3 DNA follows: TGTGCCAGCAGCGAGAGGGGGCAGGGTGAAGCTTTCTTT. Translation: CASSERGQGEAFF.

This chain uses TRBV27 with TRBJ1-4, with a possible D match to TRBD1 (5 bases). Germline-derived CDR1 and CDR2 are MNHEY and SMNVEV (reference sequence). V dropped 2 bases and J dropped 8 bases, with 18 bases sitting between them. The CDR3 is 16 amino acids. As DNA, the CDR3 is TGTGCCAGCAGTTTAGGATCTCTCGGGGGGGACGAAAAACTGTTTTTT. Translating it yields CASSLGSLGGDEKLFF.

This chain uses TRBV3-1 (or the pseudogene TRBV3-2) with TRBJ1-4, with 9 bases aligning to TRBD1. The germline gives CDR1 LGHDT, CDR2 YNNKEL (reference sequence). This CDR3 spans 15 amino acids. The V segment lost 1 base and the J segment 7 bases; nucleotides outside the gene matches: 4. For the CDR3, the DNA is TGTGCCAGCAGCCAAGCTGGGACAGGGATTGAAAAACTGTTTTTT. As protein: CASSQAGTGIEKLFF.

V usage is TRBV29-1 and J usage is TRBJ1-2, with TRBD1 as a possible D gene (6 bases). V shed 6 bases and J shed 3 bases, with 17 bases lying between them. The CDR3 length is 14 residues. Germline V lookup: CDR1 SQVTM, CDR2 ANQGSEA. In DNA, the CDR3 is TGCAGCGTAGGGAGCTGGGACATCGACTATGGCTACACCTTC. This codes for CSVGSWDIDYGYTF.

The rearrangement uses TRBV9 and TRBJ1-6; 9 bases are a match to TRBD1. This CDR3 contains 15 residues. Germline CDR1 and CDR2: SGDLS and YYNGEE. Trimming cost V 3 bases and J 8 bases; bases outside gene matches: 6. The CDR3 sequence: CASSAQWTGDSPLHF. CDR3 bases: TGTGCCAGCAGCGCCCAGTGGACAGGGGATTCACCCCTCCACTTT.

This rearrangement joins TRBV21-1 to TRBJ2-5; the listed D gene, TRBD1, was not tested against the DNA. TRBV21-1 is tagged as a pseudogene. This CDR3 has 16 residues. CDR3 in amino acids: CASSTRDIKYQETQYF. DNA for the CDR3: TGTGCCAGCAGCACCCGGGACATAAAGTACCAAGAGACCCAGTACTTC.